Detailed here is one TCR beta chain. As yet, its antigen is unknown. The sample comes from a study of T cell responses to AZD1222 COVID-19 vaccine. Only in-frame clones appear in the TCRdb table, and some are missing; sequencing was by immunoSEQ multiplex PCR. The sample contains roughly 70,000 clones, roughly 85% of which appear only once. Whole-study findings and limits: The study reported that nearly half of spike-specific TCRs target unmutated variant regions. Researchers report vaccine-associated CD4 TCRs spanning spike, with dominance at 160-218 and 743-854. Among AZD1222 vaccinees, only 5 or 6 were seropositive at baseline.

Unmatched junction bases numbered 5, after V lost 3 bases and J lost 2 bases. This CDR3 has 16 residues. In germline, CDR1 is LNHDA, CDR2 SQIVND (reference sequence). The sample in question was peripheral blood, obtained on day 0 of AZD1222 vaccination. The receptor was isolated from an adult in good health. The chain combines TRBV19 with TRBJ2-1, with 9 bases that match TRBD1. The CDR3 DNA reads as TGTGCCAGTAGTATCGGGGACAGGGCCACCTACAATGAGCAGTTCTTC. Amino acids: CASSIGDRATYNEQFF. The full variable domain, with the rest looked up from reference TRBV19 and TRBJ2-1, is DGGITQSPKYLFRKEGQNVTLSCEQNLNHDAMYWYRQDPGQGLRLIYYSQIVNDFQKGDIAEGYSVSREKKESFPLTVTSAQKNPTAFYLCASSIGDRATYNEQFFGPGTRLTVL.